The clone carrying this TCR beta chain was counted a few times. Its antigen is undetermined. Preparation of the TCRbeta library involved a method that used unique molecular identifiers. TCRdb re-analysed the PCR reads in MiXCR, keeping a single row per CDR3 protein. The table includes around 580,000 distinct CDR3 sequences, 25% to 30% detected once. This sample is drawn from a study of T-cell reconstitution after alpha-beta-depleted transplantation in children. General study findings and limits: Surviving thymic progenitors and recipient T cells were the source of high TCRbeta diversity at day 60 in some patients. T-cell counts and diversity at one year post-transplant came mainly from newly produced T cells. It was reported that alpha-beta T cells came from several hundred expanded graft clones (about two months after transplant).

The receptor comes from a boy in the first two years of life with Wiskott-Aldrich syndrome, due to receive a stem cell transplant. Specimen: PBMCs, collected before TCRalphabeta/CD19-depleted stem cell transplant.

The CDR3 sequence: CSASSGTGKETQYF. In DNA form, the CDR3 reads TGCAGTGCTAGTTCTGGGACAGGGAAAGAGACCCAGTACTTC. The chain uses TRBV20-1 and TRBJ2-5; 9 bases match TRBD1. V lost 3 bases and J lost 3; bases outside the gene matches: 5. Germline-derived CDR1 and CDR2 are DFQATT and SNEGSKA (reference sequence). The CDR3 length is 14 residues.